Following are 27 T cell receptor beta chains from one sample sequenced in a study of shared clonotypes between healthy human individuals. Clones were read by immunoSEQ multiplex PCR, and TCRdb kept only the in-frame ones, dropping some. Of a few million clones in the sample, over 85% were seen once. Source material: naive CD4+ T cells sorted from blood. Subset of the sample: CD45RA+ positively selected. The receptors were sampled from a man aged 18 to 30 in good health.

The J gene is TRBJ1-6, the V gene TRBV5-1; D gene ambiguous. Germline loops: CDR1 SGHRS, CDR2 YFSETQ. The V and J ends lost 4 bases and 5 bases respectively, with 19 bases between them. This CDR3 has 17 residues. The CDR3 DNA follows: TGCGCCAGCAGCCCCGGAAAGGGAGTCTACCATAATTCACCCCTCCACTTT. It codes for CASSPGKGVYHNSPLHF.

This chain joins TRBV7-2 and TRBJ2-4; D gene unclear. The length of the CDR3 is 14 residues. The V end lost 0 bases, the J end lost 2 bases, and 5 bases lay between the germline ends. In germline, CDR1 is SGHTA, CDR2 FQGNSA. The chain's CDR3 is CASSLAGTKNIQYF. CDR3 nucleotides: TGTGCCAGCAGCTTAGCGGGTACCAAAAACATTCAGTACTTC.

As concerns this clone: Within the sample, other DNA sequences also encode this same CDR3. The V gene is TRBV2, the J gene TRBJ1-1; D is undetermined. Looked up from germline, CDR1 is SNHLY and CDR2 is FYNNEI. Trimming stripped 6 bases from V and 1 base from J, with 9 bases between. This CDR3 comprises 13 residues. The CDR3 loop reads CASRDRWNTEAFF. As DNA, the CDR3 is TGTGCCAGCAGGGACCGATGGAACACTGAAGCTTTCTTT.

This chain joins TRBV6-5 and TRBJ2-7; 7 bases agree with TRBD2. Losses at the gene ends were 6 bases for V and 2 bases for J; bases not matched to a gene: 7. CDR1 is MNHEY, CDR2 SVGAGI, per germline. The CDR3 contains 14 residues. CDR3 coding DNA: TGTGCCAGCAGACCTAGCGGTCGAGCCTACGAGCAGTACTTC. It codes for CASRPSGRAYEQYF.

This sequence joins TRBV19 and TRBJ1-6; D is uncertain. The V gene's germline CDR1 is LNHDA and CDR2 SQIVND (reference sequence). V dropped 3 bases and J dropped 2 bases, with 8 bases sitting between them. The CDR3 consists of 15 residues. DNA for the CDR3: TGTGCCAGTAGTATTGCGAGGACCTATAATTCACCCCTCCACTTT. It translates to CASSIARTYNSPLHF.

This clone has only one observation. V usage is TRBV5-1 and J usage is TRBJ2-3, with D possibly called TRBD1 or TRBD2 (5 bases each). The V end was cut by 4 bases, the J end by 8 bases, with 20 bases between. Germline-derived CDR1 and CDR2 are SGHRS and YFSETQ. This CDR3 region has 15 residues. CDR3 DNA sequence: TGCGCCAGCAGCCCTAGGGACGGTGTCCCAACTACGCAGTATTTT. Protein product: CASSPRDGVPTTQYF.

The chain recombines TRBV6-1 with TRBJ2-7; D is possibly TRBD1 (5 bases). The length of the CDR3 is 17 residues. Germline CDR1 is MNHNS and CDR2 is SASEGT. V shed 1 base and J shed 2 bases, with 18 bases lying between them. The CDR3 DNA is TGTGCCAGCAGTGAAGTTTTTATTGGGGCAGGGACCTACGAGCAGTACTTC. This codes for CASSEVFIGAGTYEQYF.

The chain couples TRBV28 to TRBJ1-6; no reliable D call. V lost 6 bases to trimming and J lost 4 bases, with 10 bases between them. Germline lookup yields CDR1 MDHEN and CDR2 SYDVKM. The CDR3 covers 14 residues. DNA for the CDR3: TGTGCCAGCAGAGTGGGCCGATATAATTCACCCCTCCACTTT. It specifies CASRVGRYNSPLHF.

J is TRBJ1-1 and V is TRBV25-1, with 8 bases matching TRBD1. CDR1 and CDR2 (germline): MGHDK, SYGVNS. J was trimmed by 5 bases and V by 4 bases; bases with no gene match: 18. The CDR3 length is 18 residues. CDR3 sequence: CASSAMAYWTGLGTEAFF. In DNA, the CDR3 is TGTGCCAGCAGTGCAATGGCTTATTGGACAGGGTTGGGGACTGAAGCTTTCTTT.

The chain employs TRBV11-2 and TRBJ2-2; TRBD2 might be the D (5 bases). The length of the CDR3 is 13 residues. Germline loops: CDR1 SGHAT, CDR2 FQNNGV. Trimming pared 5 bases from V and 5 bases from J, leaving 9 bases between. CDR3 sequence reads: CASSAGKTGELFF. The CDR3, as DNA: TGTGCCAGCAGCGCCGGGAAGACCGGGGAGCTGTTTTTT.

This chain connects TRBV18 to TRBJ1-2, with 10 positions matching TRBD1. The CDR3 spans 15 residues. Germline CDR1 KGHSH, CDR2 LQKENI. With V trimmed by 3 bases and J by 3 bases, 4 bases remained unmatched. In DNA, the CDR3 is TGTGCCAGCTCACCGAGGACAGGGGGTGACTATGGCTACACCTTC. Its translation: CASSPRTGGDYGYTF.

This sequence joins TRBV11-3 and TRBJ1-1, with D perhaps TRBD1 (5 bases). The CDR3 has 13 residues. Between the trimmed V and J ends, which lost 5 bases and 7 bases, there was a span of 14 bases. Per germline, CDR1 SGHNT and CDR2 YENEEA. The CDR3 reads CASSPSGAREAFF. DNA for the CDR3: TGTGCCAGCAGCCCTAGTGGGGCCCGTGAAGCTTTCTTT.

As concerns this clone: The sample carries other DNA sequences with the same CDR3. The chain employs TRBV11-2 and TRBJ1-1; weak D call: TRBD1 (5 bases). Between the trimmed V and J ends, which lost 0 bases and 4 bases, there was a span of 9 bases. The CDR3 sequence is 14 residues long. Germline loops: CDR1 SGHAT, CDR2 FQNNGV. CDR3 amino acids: CASSLEGGVTEAFF. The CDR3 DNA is TGTGCCAGCAGCTTAGAGGGAGGGGTCACTGAAGCTTTCTTT.

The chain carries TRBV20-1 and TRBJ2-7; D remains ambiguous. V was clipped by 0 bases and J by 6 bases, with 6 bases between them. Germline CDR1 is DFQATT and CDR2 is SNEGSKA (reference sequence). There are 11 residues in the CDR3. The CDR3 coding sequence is TGCAGTGCTAGAGATTTAGCCGAGCAGTACTTC. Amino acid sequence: CSARDLAEQYF.

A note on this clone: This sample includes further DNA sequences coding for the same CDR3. The CDR3 spells CASSSGQYNSPLHF. CDR3 in DNA: TGTGCCAGCAGTTCGGGACAGTATAATTCACCCCTCCACTTT. This chain connects TRBV6-5 to TRBJ1-6, with 7 bases identical to TRBD1. Per the germline V gene, CDR1 is MNHEY and CDR2 is SVGAGI. V lost 4 bases to trimming and J lost 4 bases; unmatched junction nucleotides: 1. This CDR3 has 14 residues.

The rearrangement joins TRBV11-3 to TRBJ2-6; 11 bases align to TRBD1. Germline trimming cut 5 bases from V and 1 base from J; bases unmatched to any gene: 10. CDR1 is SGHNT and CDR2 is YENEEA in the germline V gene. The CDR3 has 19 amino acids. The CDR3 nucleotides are TGTGCCAGCAGCCCCGGGACAGGGGGGATCCTTTCTGGGGCCAACGTCCTGACTTTC. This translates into CASSPGTGGILSGANVLTF.

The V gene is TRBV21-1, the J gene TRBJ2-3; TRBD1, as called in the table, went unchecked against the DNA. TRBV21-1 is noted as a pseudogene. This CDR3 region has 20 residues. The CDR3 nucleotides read TGTGCCAGCAGCAAAGAGGAAGACAGGGGTATTCCTCCTAGCACAGATACGCAGTATTTT. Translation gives CASSKEEDRGIPPSTDTQYF.

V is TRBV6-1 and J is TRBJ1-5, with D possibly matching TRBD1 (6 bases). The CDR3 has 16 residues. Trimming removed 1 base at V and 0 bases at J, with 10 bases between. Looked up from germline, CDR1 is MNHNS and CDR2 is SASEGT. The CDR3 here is CASSEDRDNSNQPQHF. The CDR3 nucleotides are TGTGCCAGCAGTGAAGACCGGGACAATAGCAATCAGCCCCAGCATTTT.

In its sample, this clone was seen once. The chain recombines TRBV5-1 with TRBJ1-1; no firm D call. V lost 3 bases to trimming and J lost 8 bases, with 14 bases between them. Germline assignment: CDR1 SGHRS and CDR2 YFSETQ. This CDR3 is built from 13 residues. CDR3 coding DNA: TGCGCCAGCAGCTCTGCGGGGAATATGGAAGCTTTCTTT. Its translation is CASSSAGNMEAFF.

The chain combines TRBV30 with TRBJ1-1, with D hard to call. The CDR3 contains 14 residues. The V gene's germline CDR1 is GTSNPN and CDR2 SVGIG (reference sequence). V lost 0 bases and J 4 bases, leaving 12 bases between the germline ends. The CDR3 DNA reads TGTGCCTGGAGTGTTAATGTTTGGGCCACTGAAGCTTTCTTT. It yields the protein CAWSVNVWATEAFF.

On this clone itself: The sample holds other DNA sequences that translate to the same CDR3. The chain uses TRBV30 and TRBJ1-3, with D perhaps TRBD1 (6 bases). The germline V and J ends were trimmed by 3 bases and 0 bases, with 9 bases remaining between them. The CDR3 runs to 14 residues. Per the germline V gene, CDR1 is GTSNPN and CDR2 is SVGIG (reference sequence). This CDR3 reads CAWSTGSSGNTIYF. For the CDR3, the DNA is TGTGCCTGGAGCACAGGGAGCTCTGGAAACACCATATATTTT.

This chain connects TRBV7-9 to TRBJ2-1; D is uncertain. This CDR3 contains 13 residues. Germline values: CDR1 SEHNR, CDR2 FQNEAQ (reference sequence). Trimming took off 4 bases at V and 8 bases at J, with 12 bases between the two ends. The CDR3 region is CASSSQIGDEQFF. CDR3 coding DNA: TGTGCCAGCAGCTCCCAAATCGGCGATGAGCAGTTCTTC.

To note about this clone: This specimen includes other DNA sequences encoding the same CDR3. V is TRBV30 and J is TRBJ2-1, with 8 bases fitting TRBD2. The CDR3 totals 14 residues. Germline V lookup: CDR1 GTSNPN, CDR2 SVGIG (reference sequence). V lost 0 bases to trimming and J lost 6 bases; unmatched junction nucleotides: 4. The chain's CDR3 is CAWSVSGTSNEQFF. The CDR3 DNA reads TGTGCCTGGAGTGTTAGCGGGACCTCCAATGAGCAGTTCTTC.

In nucleotides, the CDR3 is TGCGCCAGCAGCTTGGGGGACAGGGACGGGGCTGAAGCTTTCTTT. Encoded protein: CASSLGDRDGAEAFF. The chain links TRBV5-1 to TRBJ1-1, with 9 positions matching TRBD1. Germline-derived CDR1 and CDR2 are SGHRS and YFSETQ. The V and J ends lost 0 bases and 6 bases, in that order; junction bases with no gene match: 6. The CDR3 covers 15 residues. Looking up the rest from reference TRBV5-1 and TRBJ1-1 gives the full variable domain: KAGVTQTPRYLIKTRGQQVTLSCSPISGHRSVSWYQQTPGQGLQFLFEYFSETQRNKGNFPGRFSGRQFSNSRSEMNVSTLELGDSALYLCASSLGDRDGAEAFFGQGTRLTVV.

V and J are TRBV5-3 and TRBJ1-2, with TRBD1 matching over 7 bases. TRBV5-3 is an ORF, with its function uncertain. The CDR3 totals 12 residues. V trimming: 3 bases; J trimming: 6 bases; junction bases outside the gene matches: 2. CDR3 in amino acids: CARSSTGNGYTF. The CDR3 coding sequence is TGTGCCAGAAGCTCGACAGGGAATGGCTACACCTTC.

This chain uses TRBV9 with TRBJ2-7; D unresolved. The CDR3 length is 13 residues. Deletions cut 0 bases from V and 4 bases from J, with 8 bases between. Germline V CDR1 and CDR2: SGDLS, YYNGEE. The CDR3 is CASSVAERYEQYF. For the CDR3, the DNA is TGTGCCAGCAGCGTAGCGGAGAGGTACGAGCAGTACTTC.

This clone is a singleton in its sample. CDR3 residues: CASSYSGAGPDTQYF. CDR3 nucleotide sequence: TGTGCCAGCAGTTACTCAGGGGCAGGGCCAGATACGCAGTATTTT. The gene calls are TRBV6-6 and TRBJ2-3, with a tentative D call TRBD1 (5 bases). The germline V gene encodes CDR1 MNHNY and CDR2 SVGAGI (reference sequence). Deletions cut 0 bases from V and 4 bases from J, with 11 bases between. The CDR3 has 15 residues.